These 14 T cell receptor beta chains originate from one sample sequenced in a study of tumor-infiltrating lymphocytes in primary liver carcinoma. The tissue used was unsorted bulk material of roughly 17-31 mg. RNA and DNA were co-extracted from it with the AllPrep DNA/RNA mini kit. A constant-region primer primed TCR beta cDNA synthesis from 400 to 550 ng of total RNA. It was through three nested multiplex PCR rounds of slightly modified ARM-PCR that TCR beta libraries arose. Investigators reported that the first two PCR rounds, at roughly 10 cycles each, used TRBV1-TRBV30 forward primers with a C-beta reverse primer. One entry per CDR3 protein, called by TCRdb with MiXCR from the multiplex PCR reads. The profile shows roughly 80,000 distinct CDR3 sequences, around 70% of them singletons. Source material: liver tumor tissue from sampling region 1. The subset was: tumor region T1, superior pole. The receptor set was obtained from a man aged 40-50 years with primary liver carcinoma and hepatitis B virus infection.

Remarks on this clonotype: Lacking the conserved final phenylalanine or tryptophan, this CDR3 likely reflects a read error. The chain links TRBV11-2 to TRBJ2-4; the D gene is possibly TRBD2 (6 bases). This CDR3 contains 16 residues. Germline CDR1 and CDR2: SGHAT and FQNNGV. The CDR3 loop reads CASSQNVRGAGNFQYI. The CDR3 region has the DNA TGTGCCAGCAGTCAGAATGTAAGGGGTGCGGGAAACTTTCAGTACATC.

This clonotype was seen repeatedly, ten times or more. The chain employs TRBV4-1 and TRBJ2-2; no definite D call. The germline V and J ends were trimmed by 4 bases and 6 bases, with 12 bases remaining between them. Germline CDR1 and CDR2: MGHRA and YSYEKL. The CDR3 has 14 amino acids. CDR3 DNA: TGCGCCAGCAGCCCCTCCACCGCGGCCGGGGAGCTGTTTTTT. It encodes CASSPSTAAGELFF.

This chain links TRBV6-5 with TRBJ1-2; D is unresolved. Germline loops: CDR1 MNHEY, CDR2 SVGAGI. V was shortened by 6 bases and J by 0 bases, with 8 bases between the two germline ends. CDR3 size: 13 residues. CDR3 loop: CASSQATNYGYTF. In DNA, the CDR3 is TGTGCCAGCAGCCAAGCAACTAACTATGGCTACACCTTC.

At least ten counts were recorded for this clonotype. The chain combines TRBV29-1 with TRBJ2-2, with D tentatively TRBD2 (5 bases). This CDR3 contains 14 residues. Germline CDR1 is SQVTM and CDR2 is ANQGSEA. V shed 4 bases and J shed 0 bases, with 9 bases lying between them. DNA for the CDR3: TGCAGCGTTGGTGAGGGAGCGAACACCGGGGAGCTGTTTTTT. It is translated as CSVGEGANTGELFF.

Concerning this clonotype: This CDR3 fails to terminate in the conserved phenylalanine or tryptophan, so it likely reflects a read error. This rearrangement joins TRBV29-1 to TRBJ2-1; D perhaps matches TRBD1 (5 bases). The germline CDR1 and CDR2 sequences are SQVTM and ANQGSEA. V lost 7 bases, J lost 6 bases, and 16 bases lay in between. The CDR3 is made up of 13 amino acids. The CDR3 DNA sequence: TGCAGCGCTGAGGACACCGCGTGCAATGAGCAGTTCCTC. Residues: CSAEDTACNEQFL.

Only a few counts were recorded for this clonotype. A clone one base away is much larger, so this may be a read error. This chain uses TRBV5-4 with TRBJ2-1; D unresolved. The germline V and J ends were trimmed by 0 bases and 3 bases, with 7 bases remaining between them. CDR1 is SGHNT, CDR2 YYREEE, per germline (reference sequence). The CDR3 runs 14 residues. The CDR3 protein is CASSLEANYNEQFF. The DNA of the CDR3 is TGTGCCAGCAGCTTGGAGGCGAACTACAATGAGCAGTTCTTC.

The table lists this clonotype with many counts. The V and J genes are TRBV6-1 and TRBJ2-7, with D unresolved. Germline lookup yields CDR1 MNHNS and CDR2 SASEGT. Trimming shortened V by 2 bases and J by 2 bases, and 10 bases separated the two germline ends. The CDR3 is made up of 14 amino acids. CDR3: CASSEKTVTYEQYF. Written as DNA, the CDR3 is TGTGCCAGCAGTGAAAAGACTGTTACCTACGAGCAGTACTTC.

A word on this clonotype: The junction does not match germline at one end; this may be a read error. The CDR3 region is CVSSYSRRRGYEQYF. CDR3 in DNA: TGTGTCAGCAGTTACTCGAGGCGACGGGGCTACGAGCAGTACTTC. The V and J genes are TRBV6-5 and TRBJ2-7; D is perhaps TRBD2 (5 bases). From germline, CDR1 is MNHEY and CDR2 SVGAGI. The CDR3 covers 15 residues.

Concerning this clonotype itself: The junction shows a germline mismatch at one end, possibly a read error. This rearrangement joins TRBV11-2 to TRBJ2-7; 13 bases map to TRBD2. This CDR3 has 22 amino acids. The germline CDR1 and CDR2 sequences are SGHAT and FQNNGV. DNA for the CDR3: TGTGCCAGCAACTTAAGACCTAACAGAGGAGGACTAGCGGGAGAAACAAAGGTCGAACAATACTTC. It specifies CASNLRPNRGGLAGETKVEQYF.

Comments on this clonotype: A much larger clone lies one base from this, so it may be a read error. The genes are TRBV5-1 and TRBJ2-3; a possible D gene is TRBD2 (5 bases). The V end lost 4 bases, the J end lost 3 bases, and 21 bases lay between the germline ends. Germline V gives CDR1 SGHRS, CDR2 YFSETQ. The CDR3 spans 17 residues. This chain's CDR3 is CASSLSLVGDRTDTQYF. DNA for the CDR3: TGCGCCAGCAGCCTCTCACTAGTCGGGGATAGGACAGATACGCAGTATTTT.

Worth noting for this clonotype: The junction shows a germline mismatch at one end, possibly a read error. The V and J genes are TRBV5-1 and TRBJ2-7; TRBD1 matches 12 bases. The CDR3 runs to 17 residues. Germline CDR1 is SGHRS and CDR2 is YFSETQ. The CDR3 is CANSSFPGQGAVDEQYF. Here the CDR3 DNA reads TGCGCCAACAGCTCTTTCCCGGGACAGGGGGCGGTCGACGAGCAGTACTTC.

This chain connects TRBV4-1 to TRBJ2-1, with a weak D call TRBD2 (5 bases). The CDR3 runs to 15 residues. The germline V gene has CDR1 MGHRA and CDR2 YSYEKL. The CDR3 region has the DNA TGCACGAGCAGCCAAGTTTCTAGCAGCTCAGGAGAGCAGTTCTTC. Translating gives CTSSQVSSSSGEQFF.

About this clonotype itself: This may arise from a read error, as a much more abundant clone is one base away. The gene calls are TRBV7-9 and TRBJ1-2, with unresolved D. The CDR3 contains 14 residues. The germline CDR1 and CDR2 sequences are SEHNR and FQNEAQ (reference sequence). The CDR3 nucleotides are TGTGACAGCAGCTCTAGTGGGGATAACTATGGCTACACCTTC. Its translation is CDSSSSGDNYGYTF. The full variable domain, completed using reference TRBV7-9 and TRBJ1-2, is DTGVSQNPRHKITKRGQNVTFRCDPISEHNRLYWYRQTLGQGPEFLTYFQNEAQLEKSRLLSDRFSAERPKGSFSTLEIQRTEQGDSAMYLCDSSSSGDNYGYTFGSGTRLTVV.

A word on this clonotype: At one end, the junction sequence differs from germline, possibly due to a read error. V and J are TRBV10-3 and TRBJ2-7, with TRBD1 matching over 12 bases. Germline CDR1 reads ENHRY; CDR2 reads SYGVKD. CDR3 length: 16 residues. The CDR3 protein is CAVSDSGTGGKYEQYF. The CDR3 nucleotides are TGTGCCGTCAGTGATTCCGGGACAGGGGGCAAATACGAGCAGTACTTC.